The next 8 T cell receptor beta chains were all read from a single sample in a study of blood T cell repertoires in COVID-19. Here immunoSEQ multiplex PCR was the method, and the copy in TCRdb shows in-frame clones only, minus some. Seen here are fewer than 400,000 clones, about 90% observed once, and the top ten hold 5%. The source material was PBMCs or T cells enriched from blood (not recorded which). The receptors originated from a man aged 25 to 40 who had recovered from COVID-19.

The rearrangement uses TRBV5-1 and TRBJ1-6; D not certain. Deletions cut 7 bases from V and 3 bases from J, with 14 bases between. CDR3 length: 15 residues. Germline CDR1 and CDR2: SGHRS and YFSETQ. DNA for the CDR3: TGCGCCAGCTGCCCGGACGGGAACTATAATTCACCCCTCCACTTT. Translation: CASCPDGNYNSPLHF.

The genes are TRBV7-8 and TRBJ1-6; TRBD1 agrees at 10 bases. This CDR3 contains 14 residues. Germline loops: CDR1 SGHVS, CDR2 FQNEAQ. The trim removed 3 bases at V and 9 bases at J, leaving 2 bases unmatched. CDR3 nucleotide sequence: TGTGCCAGCAGCTTCGACAGGGGGCTTTCACCCCTCCACTTT. This gives the protein CASSFDRGLSPLHF.

This chain joins TRBV2 and TRBJ2-1, with 7 bases aligning to TRBD1. Germline trimming cut 3 bases from V and 2 bases from J; bases unmatched to any gene: 1. This CDR3 contains 14 residues. Germline V CDR1 and CDR2: SNHLY, FYNNEI. CDR3 sequence (DNA): TGTGCCAGCAGTGAGACAGGGACCTACAATGAGCAGTTCTTC. Amino acids: CASSETGTYNEQFF.

This chain joins TRBV5-1 and TRBJ1-1; 9 bases map to TRBD1. The CDR3 length is 16 residues. Germline lookup yields CDR1 SGHRS and CDR2 YFSETQ. J lost 8 bases, V lost 5 bases, and 16 bases had no gene match. This chain's CDR3 is CASSLIKTGGASEAFF. The CDR3 nucleotides read TGCGCCAGCAGTTTAATAAAGACAGGGGGGGCGTCCGAAGCTTTCTTT.

This clone is a singleton in its sample. The chain couples TRBV6-5 to TRBJ2-7, with 10 bases fitting TRBD1. The CDR3 spans 14 residues. Germline V lookup: CDR1 MNHEY, CDR2 SVGAGI. The J segment lost 5 bases and the V segment lost 4 bases, leaving 5 bases of the junction unmatched. The CDR3 region has the DNA TGTGCCAGCAGTTTAGGACAGGGGGGCAACGAGCAGTACTTC. Protein product: CASSLGQGGNEQYF.

The gene calls are TRBV2 and TRBJ2-7; 7 bases are a match to TRBD2. Germline V gene data show CDR1 as SNHLY and CDR2 as FYNNEI. Losses at the gene ends were 4 bases for V and 3 bases for J; bases not matched to a gene: 6. CDR3 length: 14 amino acids. The CDR3 region has the DNA TGTGCCAGCAGTGTTGGGGGGGGTATCTACGAGCAGTACTTC. Residues: CASSVGGGIYEQYF.

The chain couples TRBV30 to TRBJ2-7; possibly TRBD2 for D (5 bases). V was cut by 3 bases and J by 1 base, with 7 bases left in between. CDR3 length: 12 amino acids. Germline CDR1 GTSNPN, CDR2 SVGIG (reference sequence). Here the CDR3 reads CAWSPGSYEQYF. CDR3 bases: TGTGCCTGGAGCCCGGGGTCCTACGAGCAGTACTTC.

Here the CDR3 DNA reads TGTGCCAGCAGGCTAGACTACGAGCAGTACTTC. The encoded protein is CASRLDYEQYF. V usage is TRBV6-6 and J usage is TRBJ2-7; no clear D. The CDR3 contains 11 residues. The germline V gene has CDR1 MNHNY and CDR2 SVGAGI (reference sequence). Trimming took off 6 bases at V and 3 bases at J, with 6 bases between the two ends.